This TCR beta chain was sequenced during a study of OX40 agonist ivuxolimab in advanced cancers. Libraries were prepared by immunoSEQ multiplex PCR; TCRdb keeps only in-frame clonotypes and omits some of them. The sample lists fewer than 25,000 clones, 88% seen once, with about 31% in the top ten. The V gene's germline CDR1 is KGHSH and CDR2 LQKENI. The CDR3 length is 14 residues. With V trimmed by 3 bases and J by 10 bases, 8 bases remained unmatched. The chain has TRBV18 and TRBJ2-4; TRBD1 aligns across 8 bases. This sequence originates from an adult with an advanced solid tumor such as melanoma, head and neck, liver or kidney cancer. The specimen was CD4+ or CD8+ T cells sorted from blood, collected in a trial of the OX40 agonist ivuxolimab. The CDR3 coding sequence is TGTGCCAGCTCACCGGGACAGGAGGTAGATATTCAGTACTTC. Translated, it gives CASSPGQEVDIQYF. Combining the CDR3 with reference TRBV18 and TRBJ2-4 gives the whole variable domain NAGVMQNPRHLVRRRGQEARLRCSPMKGHSHVYWYRQLPEEGLKFMVYLQKENIIDESGMPKERFSAEFPKEGPSILRIQQVVRGDSAAYFCASSPGQEVDIQYFGAGTRLSVL.